Judged by abundance, the clone carrying this TCR beta chain is medium-sized. What it recognizes is unknown. Assay: immunoSEQ multiplex PCR; the TCRdb copy retains only in-frame clones and omits some. Of 4,000 to 6,500 clones listed, approximately 60% are singletons. The entry originates in a study of CXCR4 blockade with PD-1 therapy in pancreatic cancer. General study findings and limits: Antigen-specificity overlap of convergent dominant clones remained unconfirmed. Frequent tumor clones were encoded by many distinct rearrangements, suggesting shared antigens. Tumor clonality averaged around 0.14 versus 0.052 in healthy blood, not predicting survival.

No neoadjuvant therapy was given before resection to the patients supplying these archived tumor blocks. This CDR3 is built from 14 residues. The V and J ends lost 3 bases and 6 bases respectively, with 13 bases between them. CDR1 is SGHNT and CDR2 is YENEEA in the germline V gene. The sample comprised tumor tissue. The source of this sequence is a human donor with pancreatic ductal adenocarcinoma. The chain joins TRBV11-3 to TRBJ2-3; D not certain. This chain's CDR3 is CASSFEQTVDTQYF. As DNA, the CDR3 is TGTGCCAGCAGCTTTGAACAGACGGTGGATACGCAGTATTTT.